One and the same sample provided the 9 T cell receptor beta chains below, sequenced in a study of blood T cell repertoires in COVID-19 (dated by TCRdb to 2018 to 2021). Library preparation employed the immunoSEQ multiplex PCR assay. This is the immuneACCESS table as TCRdb keeps it, with only in-frame sequences that have V and J called. A part of the clones is gone; compared with another copy, unresolved V genes explain less than half, and the rest is unexplained. Present in this sample are around 120,000 clones, around four fifths of which were seen just once. The ten largest clones represent approximately 25% of the sample. The sequencing input was peripheral blood. The receptors were gathered from a human donor in a cohort sampled during active COVID-19.

This chain connects TRBV7-9 to TRBJ1-1, with 8 bases matching TRBD1. The germline V gene has CDR1 SEHNR and CDR2 FQNEAQ (reference sequence). This CDR3 has 12 residues. With 4 bases clipped from V and 6 bases from J, the junction kept 1 base outside the gene matches. The DNA of the CDR3 is TGTGCCAGCAGCTCACAGGGGGCTGAAGCTTTCTTT. Amino acids: CASSSQGAEAFF.

This chain joins TRBV5-5 and TRBJ2-7; TRBD2 might be the D (5 bases). This CDR3 is built from 15 residues. Germline assignment: CDR1 SGHKS and CDR2 YYEKEE (reference sequence). V lost 1 base to trimming and J lost 6 bases, with 17 bases between them. CDR3 sequence: CASSLTSLDLLEQYF. The CDR3 DNA reads as TGTGCCAGCAGCTTGACCTCACTAGACCTTCTCGAGCAGTACTTC.

The chain is built from TRBV19 and TRBJ2-7, with D possibly TRBD2 on 6 matching bases. The CDR3 totals 17 residues. The V gene's germline CDR1 is LNHDA and CDR2 SQIVND (reference sequence). Trimming cost V 0 bases and J 6 bases, with 21 bases left between them. CDR3 residues: CASSIDRWGTNGGEQYF. CDR3 DNA: TGTGCCAGTAGTATAGATCGCTGGGGTACTAACGGGGGCGAGCAGTACTTC. The entire variable domain, with the rest obtained from reference TRBV19 and TRBJ2-7, is as follows: DGGITQSPKYLFRKEGQNVTLSCEQNLNHDAMYWYRQDPGQGLRLIYYSQIVNDFQKGDIAEGYSVSREKKESFPLTVTSAQKNPTAFYLCASSIDRWGTNGGEQYFGPGTRLTVT.

DNA of the CDR3: TGTGCCAGCAGTTACAGGGGCCGTACCTACGAGCAGTACTTC. Its protein product is CASSYRGRTYEQYF. V gene TRBV6-2 or TRBV6-3 combines with J gene TRBJ2-7; tentatively, D is TRBD1 (5 bases). Germline assignment: CDR1 MNHEY and CDR2 SVGEGT. V lost 2 bases and J 2 bases, leaving 10 bases between the germline ends. The CDR3 contains 14 residues.

This rearrangement joins TRBV23-1 to TRBJ2-2, with D unresolved. TRBV23-1 is placed among ORFs of uncertain function. V lost 0 bases to trimming and J lost 9 bases, with 5 bases between them. The CDR3 is made up of 12 amino acids. The CDR3: CASSQSVRELFF. The DNA for the CDR3 is TGCGCCAGCAGTCAATCCGTAAGGGAGCTGTTTTTT.

The genes are TRBV29-1 and TRBJ2-7, with D possibly TRBD1 on 6 matching bases. The germline V gene encodes CDR1 SQVTM and CDR2 ANQGSEA. The CDR3 totals 14 residues. Deletions cut 4 bases from V and 0 bases from J, with 13 bases between. CDR3 nucleotides: TGCAGCGTTGCTAGGCAGGGGAGCTCCTACGAGCAGTACTTC. Amino acid sequence: CSVARQGSSYEQYF.

The gene calls are TRBV30 and TRBJ1-4, with 7 bases that match TRBD1. V lost 2 bases and J lost 5; bases outside the gene matches: 5. The CDR3 runs to 14 residues. Germline V gene sequence: CDR1 GTSNPN, CDR2 SVGIG (reference sequence). This CDR3 reads CAWSLGQQNEKLFF. The DNA of the CDR3 is TGTGCCTGGAGTCTGGGACAGCAGAATGAAAAACTGTTTTTT.

The V gene is TRBV7-9, the J gene TRBJ2-5, with 10 bases identical to TRBD2. Losses at the gene ends were 7 bases for V and 5 bases for J; bases not matched to a gene: 4. Germline values: CDR1 SEHNR, CDR2 FQNEAQ (reference sequence). This CDR3 comprises 13 residues. The CDR3 loop reads CASTGLAVETQYF. The DNA of the CDR3 is TGTGCCAGCACCGGACTAGCGGTTGAGACCCAGTACTTC.

The chain couples TRBV5-8 to TRBJ2-1; D remains unclear. V lost 5 bases and J lost 10, with 19 bases in between. The CDR3 length is 14 residues. Germline V gene lookup returns CDR1 SGHTS and CDR2 YDEGEE. CDR3 loop: CASRLLLAAAEQFF. The CDR3 DNA sequence: TGTGCCAGCAGACTCCTCCTGGCGGCGGCGGAGCAGTTCTTC.